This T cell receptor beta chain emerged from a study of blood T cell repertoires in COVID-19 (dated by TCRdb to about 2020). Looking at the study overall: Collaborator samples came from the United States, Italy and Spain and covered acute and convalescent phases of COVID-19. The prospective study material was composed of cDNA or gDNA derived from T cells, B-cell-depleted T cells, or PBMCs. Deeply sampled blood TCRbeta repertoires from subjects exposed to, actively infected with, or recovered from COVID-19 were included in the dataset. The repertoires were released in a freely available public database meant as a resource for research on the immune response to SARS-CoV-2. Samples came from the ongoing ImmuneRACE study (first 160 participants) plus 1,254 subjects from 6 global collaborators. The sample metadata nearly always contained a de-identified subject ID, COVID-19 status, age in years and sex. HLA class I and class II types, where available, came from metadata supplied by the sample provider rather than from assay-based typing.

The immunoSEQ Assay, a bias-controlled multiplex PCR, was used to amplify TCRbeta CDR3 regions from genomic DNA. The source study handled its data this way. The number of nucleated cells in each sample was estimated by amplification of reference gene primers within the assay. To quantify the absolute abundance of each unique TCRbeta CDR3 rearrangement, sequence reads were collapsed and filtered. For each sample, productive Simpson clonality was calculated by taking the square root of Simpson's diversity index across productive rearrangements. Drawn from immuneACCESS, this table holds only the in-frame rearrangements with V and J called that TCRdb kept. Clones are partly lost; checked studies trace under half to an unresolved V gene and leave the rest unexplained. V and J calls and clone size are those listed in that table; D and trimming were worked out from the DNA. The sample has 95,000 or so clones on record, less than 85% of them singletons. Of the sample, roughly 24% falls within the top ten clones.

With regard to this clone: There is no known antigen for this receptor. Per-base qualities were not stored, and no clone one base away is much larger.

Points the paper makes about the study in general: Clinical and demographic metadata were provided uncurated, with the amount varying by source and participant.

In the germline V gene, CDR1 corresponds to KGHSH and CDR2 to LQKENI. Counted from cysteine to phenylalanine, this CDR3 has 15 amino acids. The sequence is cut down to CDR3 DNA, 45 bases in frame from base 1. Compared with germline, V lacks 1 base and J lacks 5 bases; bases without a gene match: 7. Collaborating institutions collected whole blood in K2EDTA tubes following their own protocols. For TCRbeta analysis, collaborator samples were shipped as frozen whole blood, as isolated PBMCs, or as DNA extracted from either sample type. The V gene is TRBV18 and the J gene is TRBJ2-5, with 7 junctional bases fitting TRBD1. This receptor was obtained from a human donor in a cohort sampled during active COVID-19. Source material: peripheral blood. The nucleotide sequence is TGTGCCAGCTCACCACGAGGGGGCGCAACCGAGACCCAGTACTTC. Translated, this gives CASSPRGGATETQYF.